Below, 30 T cell receptor beta chains from the same sample are listed, as sequenced in a study of a mutant IDH1 vaccine in newly diagnosed glioma. Clones were read by immunoSEQ multiplex PCR, and TCRdb kept only the in-frame ones, dropping some. The table lists about 32,000 clones, about four fifths of them singletons. The time point denotes: week 35, safety follow-up. Every vaccination contained 300 ug of the mutant IDH1 20-mer peptide and was paired with topical imiquimod. Antigen specificity for these receptors is unknown. The sample in question was PBMCs, obtained from a glioma patient whose treatment included an IDH1 peptide vaccine. The receptors here all came from a man in his forties with glioma. Some clones in this sample may be carry-over from other donors' samples.

V usage is TRBV19 and J usage is TRBJ1-2, with a weak D call TRBD1 (6 bases). The germline gives CDR1 LNHDA, CDR2 SQIVND (reference sequence). There are 15 residues in the CDR3. V was pared by 8 bases and J by 4 bases, with 20 bases between. The chain's CDR3 is CASQRTESFFYGYTF. CDR3 in DNA: TGTGCCAGTCAGCGGACAGAAAGCTTCTTCTATGGCTACACCTTC.

The chain employs TRBV9 and TRBJ2-3; D might be TRBD1 (6 bases). V was shortened by 3 bases and J by 0 bases, with 11 bases between the two germline ends. Germline CDR1 is SGDLS and CDR2 is YYNGEE. The CDR3 runs 15 residues. CDR3 in amino acids: CASSDYRASTDTQYF. The CDR3 DNA reads as TGTGCCAGCAGCGACTACAGGGCTAGCACAGATACGCAGTATTTT.

The chain has TRBV4-1 and TRBJ1-4, with D possibly matching TRBD1 (5 bases). The CDR3 has 17 amino acids. Per germline, CDR1 MGHRA and CDR2 YSYEKL. Between the trimmed V and J ends, which lost 1 base and 3 bases, there was a span of 15 bases. The CDR3 here is CASSQVSEGLANEKLFF. CDR3 in DNA: TGCGCCAGCAGCCAAGTGTCCGAGGGGCTTGCTAATGAAAAACTGTTTTTT.

The chain joins TRBV20-1 to TRBJ1-1, with D uncertain. This CDR3 has 11 residues. Germline CDR1 and CDR2: DFQATT and SNEGSKA (reference sequence). V was shortened by 3 bases and J by 10 bases, with 12 bases between the two germline ends. The CDR3 sequence is CSASQVLGAFF. The CDR3 DNA sequence: TGCAGTGCTAGCCAGGTATTGGGAGCTTTCTTT.

V is TRBV18 and J is TRBJ2-7; 9 bases fit TRBD1. V lost 4 bases, J lost 0 bases, and 7 bases stayed unmatched. The CDR3 consists of 16 residues. The germline gives CDR1 KGHSH, CDR2 LQKENI. The CDR3 loop reads CASSRGTGFRSYEQYF. The CDR3 DNA sequence: TGTGCCAGCTCACGCGGGACAGGGTTCCGCTCCTACGAGCAGTACTTC.

V and J are TRBV27 and TRBJ1-1; D possibly corresponds to TRBD1 (5 bases). Trimming took 4 bases from V and 4 from J, leaving 7 bases between them. The CDR3 has 12 residues. Germline lookup yields CDR1 MNHEY and CDR2 SMNVEV (reference sequence). Here the CDR3 reads CASSWGGTEAFF. In DNA, the CDR3 is TGTGCCAGCAGTTGGGGGGGCACTGAAGCTTTCTTT.

The genes are TRBV9 and TRBJ1-1; no clear D gene. The CDR3 consists of 13 residues. Germline V gene sequence: CDR1 SGDLS, CDR2 YYNGEE. Trimming pared 0 bases from V and 0 bases from J, leaving 3 bases between. In nucleotides, the CDR3 is TGTGCCAGCAGCGTAGAGGTGAACACTGAAGCTTTCTTT. This gives the protein CASSVEVNTEAFF. The complete variable domain, with remaining parts taken from reference TRBV9 and TRBJ1-1, reads DSGVTQTPKHLITATGQRVTLRCSPRSGDLSVYWYQQSLDQGLQFLIQYYNGEERAKGNILERFSAQQFPDLHSELNLSSLELGDSALYFCASSVEVNTEAFFGQGTRLTVV.

The chain couples TRBV7-2 to TRBJ2-1, with 8 bases matching TRBD2. CDR1 and CDR2 (germline): SGHTA, FQGNSA. The V and J ends lost 5 bases and 15 bases, in that order; junction bases with no gene match: 9. CDR3 length equals 12 residues. The CDR3 bases are TGTGCCAGCAGCCAAAGAGCGGGGGCACGGTTCTTC. Its protein product is CASSQRAGARFF.

This clone is a singleton in its sample. The chain carries TRBV18 and TRBJ1-1; D is uncertain. The CDR3 totals 15 residues. Germline-derived CDR1 and CDR2 are KGHSH and LQKENI. V lost 3 bases to trimming and J lost 4 bases, with 15 bases between them. In nucleotides, the CDR3 is TGTGCCAGCTCACCTTCAGGAGAATGGAGCACTGAAGCTTTCTTT. Amino acid sequence: CASSPSGEWSTEAFF.

This clone was observed a handful of times. Other DNA sequences in this specimen translate into the identical CDR3. The V call is TRBV29-1, the J call TRBJ1-5; D is ambiguous. The CDR3 is made up of 13 amino acids. Germline V gene sequence: CDR1 SQVTM, CDR2 ANQGSEA. Trimming pared 2 bases from V and 5 bases from J, leaving 10 bases between. CDR3 nucleotide sequence: TGCAGCGTTGAATTGAGCGGGGATCAGCCCCAGCATTTT. Encoded protein: CSVELSGDQPQHF.

The chain carries TRBV29-1 and TRBJ1-2, with 7 nucleotides matching TRBD1. The CDR3 covers 13 residues. The V gene's germline CDR1 is SQVTM and CDR2 ANQGSEA. After removal of 4 bases from V and 0 bases from J, the junction contained 2 bases not matched to a gene. Here the CDR3 reads CSVAGQANYGYTF. DNA for the CDR3: TGCAGCGTTGCAGGACAGGCTAACTATGGCTACACCTTC.

A single count supports this clone. The rearrangement joins TRBV6-4 to TRBJ1-1; the D gene is possibly TRBD1 (6 bases). CDR3 length: 13 residues. Germline V gene sequence: CDR1 MRHNA, CDR2 SNTAGT. V shed 3 bases and J shed 9 bases, with 14 bases lying between them. The CDR3 here is CASSEEGGGQAFF. DNA of the CDR3: TGTGCCAGCAGTGAAGAGGGGGGGGGACAAGCTTTCTTT.

The CDR3 region has the DNA TGTGCCACCAGCAGACTTGCAACTAATGAAAAACTGTTTTTT. Translation: CATSRLATNEKLFF. This chain uses TRBV15 with TRBJ1-4; no clear D. The V gene's germline CDR1 is LNHNV and CDR2 YYDKDF (reference sequence). Trimming cost V 2 bases and J 0 bases, with 4 bases left between them. The CDR3 is 14 amino acids.

The J gene is TRBJ1-1, the V gene TRBV7-9; tentatively, D is TRBD1 (5 bases). V was pared by 4 bases and J by 5 bases, with 11 bases between. Germline-derived CDR1 and CDR2 are SEHNR and FQNEAQ (reference sequence). The CDR3 is made up of 13 amino acids. DNA of the CDR3: TGTGCCAGCAGCTCGGGTCGGGGGACTGAAGCTTTCTTT. Translation gives CASSSGRGTEAFF.

CDR3 residues: CASSFGETQYF. CDR3 bases: TGCGCCAGCAGCTTTGGGGAGACCCAGTACTTC. This chain uses TRBV5-1 with TRBJ2-5; D remains unclear. The CDR3 extends over 11 amino acids. V lost 2 bases and J 5 bases, leaving 4 bases between the germline ends. Germline V lookup: CDR1 SGHRS, CDR2 YFSETQ.

The CDR3 nucleotides read TGTGCCAGCAGCTTGGACGTCAATCAGCCCCAGCATTTT. Its translation is CASSLDVNQPQHF. The chain recombines TRBV5-4 with TRBJ1-5; D gene ambiguous. Germline V gives CDR1 SGHNT, CDR2 YYREEE (reference sequence). The CDR3 length is 13 residues. V dropped 0 bases and J dropped 3 bases, with 4 bases sitting between them. The variable domain in full, with the rest retrieved from reference TRBV5-4 and TRBJ1-5, is ETGVTQSPTHLIKTRGQQVTLRCSSQSGHNTVSWYQQALGQGPQFIFQYYREEENGRGNFPPRFSGLQFPNYSSELNVNALELDDSALYLCASSLDVNQPQHFGDGTRLSIL.

This chain uses TRBV5-4 with TRBJ2-5; tentatively, D is TRBD2 (6 bases). The J call is in doubt because the DNA end fits TRBJ2-7 better. Germline V gene sequence: CDR1 SGHNT, CDR2 YYREEE (reference sequence). CDR3 length equals 14 residues. The CDR3 here is CASSLGGAGREQYF. DNA for the CDR3: TGTGCCAGCAGCTTGGGAGGCGCGGGGCGCGAGCAGTACTTC.

V usage is TRBV28 and J usage is TRBJ1-5; D remains unclear. This CDR3 has 16 residues. Per germline, CDR1 MDHEN and CDR2 SYDVKM. V lost 5 bases and J lost 0, with 14 bases in between. CDR3 DNA: TGTGCCAGCAGTCTCCGGACCTTCTATAGCAATCAGCCCCAGCATTTT. Translated, it gives CASSLRTFYSNQPQHF.

This chain links TRBV5-1 with TRBJ1-1, with unresolved D. Between the trimmed V and J ends, which lost 0 bases and 5 bases, there was a span of 11 bases. Germline values: CDR1 SGHRS, CDR2 YFSETQ. CDR3 size: 14 residues. The CDR3 sequence is CASSLGVVGTEAFF. DNA of the CDR3: TGCGCCAGCAGCTTGGGGGTGGTCGGAACTGAAGCTTTCTTT.

The sample holds one count of this clone. The genes are TRBV6-5 and TRBJ2-5; D ambiguous. Germline V gene lookup returns CDR1 MNHEY and CDR2 SVGAGI. The CDR3 covers 12 residues. The germline V and J ends were trimmed by 6 bases and 5 bases, with 10 bases remaining between them. The CDR3 spells CASRSVSETQYF. The CDR3 coding sequence is TGTGCCAGCAGATCCGTTTCTGAGACCCAGTACTTC.

The rearrangement links TRBV7-8 to TRBJ1-4; D is perhaps TRBD1 (6 bases). The germline CDR1 and CDR2 sequences are SGHVS and FQNEAQ. The CDR3 loop spans 15 amino acids. V gave up 1 base and J gave up 8 bases, with 14 bases separating them. The CDR3 DNA reads as TGTGCCAGCAGCTTAGGCCGGGGGCCTCGGGAAAAACTGTTTTTT. Protein product: CASSLGRGPREKLFF.

The V gene is TRBV30, the J gene TRBJ2-1; tentatively, D is TRBD2 (6 bases). Germline V CDR1 and CDR2: GTSNPN, SVGIG (reference sequence). The CDR3 length is 13 residues. V lost 5 bases to trimming and J lost 3 bases, with 11 bases between them. In DNA form, the CDR3 reads TGTGCCTGGGGGACTTCCGGCTACAATGAGCAGTTCTTC. Its protein is CAWGTSGYNEQFF.

The gene calls are TRBV9 and TRBJ2-2; D unresolved. V dropped 5 bases and J dropped 3 bases, with 5 bases sitting between them. The CDR3 spans 12 residues. Germline V lookup: CDR1 SGDLS, CDR2 YYNGEE. The CDR3: CASSFHTGELFF. CDR3 sequence (DNA): TGTGCCAGCAGTTTCCACACCGGGGAGCTGTTTTTT. Complete variable domain (other parts from reference TRBV9 and TRBJ2-2): DSGVTQTPKHLITATGQRVTLRCSPRSGDLSVYWYQQSLDQGLQFLIQYYNGEERAKGNILERFSAQQFPDLHSELNLSSLELGDSALYFCASSFHTGELFFGEGSRLTVL.

The chain links TRBV7-9 to TRBJ2-5; TRBD2 aligns across 9 bases. V lost 5 bases, J lost 2 bases, and 3 bases stayed unmatched. Germline CDR1 is SEHNR and CDR2 is FQNEAQ (reference sequence). The CDR3 is made up of 14 amino acids. The CDR3 coding sequence is TGTGCCAGCAGCCCGGCGGGGGGGCAAGAGACCCAGTACTTC. The encoded protein is CASSPAGGQETQYF.

By share, this clone ranks as medium-sized. The chain recombines TRBV7-9 with TRBJ2-3; possible D gene TRBD2, 6 bases. Germline CDR1 SEHNR, CDR2 FQNEAQ (reference sequence). This CDR3 spans 14 amino acids. V was clipped by 5 bases and J by 1 base, with 10 bases between them. The chain's CDR3 is CASSRGGGTDTQYF. CDR3 bases: TGTGCCAGCAGCAGGGGCGGGGGCACAGATACGCAGTATTTT.

This clone appeared a single time. For the CDR3, the DNA is TGTGCCAGCAGCCCGGGACTAAGGGGGAATGAGCAGTTCTTC. The encoded protein is CASSPGLRGNEQFF. The chain carries TRBV7-8 and TRBJ2-1, with D maybe TRBD2 (7 bases). The CDR3 has 14 residues. V was trimmed by 5 bases and J by 7 bases, leaving 15 bases between them. CDR1 is SGHVS, CDR2 FQNEAQ, per germline.

This clone was recorded only once. The chain uses TRBV11-2 and TRBJ2-1, with 10 nucleotides matching TRBD2. The germline gives CDR1 SGHAT, CDR2 FQNNGV. After removal of 5 bases from V and 0 bases from J, the junction contained 10 bases not matched to a gene. The CDR3 has 18 amino acids. This CDR3 reads CASSADSGGRSSYNEQFF. The CDR3 region has the DNA TGTGCCAGCAGCGCCGATAGCGGGGGGCGGAGCTCCTACAATGAGCAGTTCTTC.

This clone was seen only a few times. The chain combines TRBV6-5 with TRBJ2-3; no clear D. V was shortened by 8 bases and J by 3 bases, with 12 bases between the two germline ends. There are 13 residues in the CDR3. Per the germline V gene, CDR1 is MNHEY and CDR2 is SVGAGI. In DNA, the CDR3 is TGTGCCAGCTCGGCCCCCGGGACAGATACGCAGTATTTT. Its translation: CASSAPGTDTQYF.

The V and J genes are TRBV6-5 and TRBJ1-6, with unresolved D. Germline CDR1 and CDR2: MNHEY and SVGAGI. V gave up 6 bases and J gave up 9 bases, with 15 bases separating them. This CDR3 spans 14 amino acids. This CDR3 is CASSLEGEGSPLHF. The CDR3 DNA reads TGTGCCAGCAGCCTTGAAGGAGAGGGTTCACCCCTCCACTTT.

The V call is TRBV28, the J call TRBJ1-3; D might be TRBD1 (6 bases). The V and J ends lost 7 bases and 1 base respectively, with 23 bases between them. Looked up from germline, CDR1 is MDHEN and CDR2 is SYDVKM. The CDR3 is 18 residues long. CDR3 in amino acids: CASTPPGALSQSGNTIYF. The CDR3 bases are TGTGCCAGCACCCCCCCGGGGGCATTGTCCCAATCTGGAAACACCATATATTTT.